Following are 21 T cell receptor beta chains from one sample sequenced in a study of cytomegalovirus exposure and HLA in healthy donors. 13 Jbeta primers and 60 Vbeta primers were used for the PCR. Sequencing used immunoSEQ multiplex PCR; TCRdb keeps in-frame clones, though not all of them. Of around 100,000 clones listed, around 76% are singletons. The sequencing input was PBMCs. These TCRs come from a woman between 45 and 60 years old in good health and CMV-seropositive.

This chain links TRBV27 with TRBJ1-5, with 8 bases matching TRBD1. The CDR3 consists of 12 residues. CDR1 is MNHEY and CDR2 is SMNVEV in the germline V gene (reference sequence). V gave up 3 bases and J gave up 9 bases; unmatched junction bases: 1. The CDR3 DNA follows: TGTGCCAGCAGTTTCACAGGGGGGCCCCAGCATTTT. Translation: CASSFTGGPQHF.

The J gene is TRBJ1-1, the V gene TRBV5-1; the D gene is possibly TRBD1 (5 bases). Germline V CDR1 and CDR2: SGHRS, YFSETQ. V was clipped by 8 bases and J by 5 bases, with 22 bases between them. The CDR3 runs to 15 residues. CDR3 region: CASSLRGTFGTEAFF. The CDR3 region has the DNA TGCGCCAGTTCACTTAGGGGAACTTTTGGGACTGAAGCTTTCTTT.

The rearrangement links TRBV9 to TRBJ2-7; the match to TRBD2 covers 8 bases. CDR1 is SGDLS, CDR2 YYNGEE, per germline. The CDR3 is 14 amino acids. V was pared by 3 bases and J by 6 bases, with 8 bases of the junction left unmatched. The CDR3 coding sequence is TGTGCCAGCAGCGCCGGGACTAGAACTTTCGAGCAGTACTTC. Its translation: CASSAGTRTFEQYF.

The table lists this clone with a count of one. This sequence joins TRBV30 and TRBJ2-1, with D possibly being TRBD1 (7 bases). The CDR3 loop spans 13 amino acids. Germline assignment: CDR1 GTSNPN and CDR2 SVGIG (reference sequence). V was shortened by 2 bases and J by 10 bases, with 15 bases between the two germline ends. The CDR3 nucleotides are TGTGCCTGGAGTAGGGGGCCAGGAGGGGAGCAGTTCTTC. Translated: CAWSRGPGGEQFF.

V usage is TRBV10-1 and J usage is TRBJ2-7, with 7 nucleotides matching TRBD1. Germline V CDR1 and CDR2: WNHNN, SYGVQD (reference sequence). Trimming at V came to 8 bases and at J to 2 bases, leaving 6 bases not matched to a gene. The CDR3 sequence is 13 residues long. The chain's CDR3 is CASSTGSTYEQYF. For the CDR3, the DNA is TGCGCCAGCTCGACAGGGTCTACCTACGAGCAGTACTTC.

This chain joins TRBV4-1 and TRBJ1-2; no firm D call. The V end was cut by 1 base, the J end by 2 bases, with 8 bases between. Germline CDR1 reads MGHRA; CDR2 reads YSYEKL. The CDR3 is 14 amino acids. In nucleotides, the CDR3 is TGCGCCAGCAGCCAAGCCCATCAGAACTATGGCTACACCTTC. Amino acid sequence: CASSQAHQNYGYTF.

This chain uses TRBV6-6 with TRBJ1-4; 7 bases fit TRBD1. The V segment lost 6 bases and the J segment 4 bases; nucleotides outside the gene matches: 8. Germline assignment: CDR1 MNHNY and CDR2 SVGAGI (reference sequence). This CDR3 is 15 amino acids long. DNA for the CDR3: TGTGCCAGCAGCAAAATTCAGGGGGTTAATGAAAAACTGTTTTTT. This translates into CASSKIQGVNEKLFF.

This chain links TRBV5-4 with TRBJ1-2, with 7 positions matching TRBD1. V gave up 5 bases and J gave up 2 bases; unmatched junction bases: 3. Per the germline V gene, CDR1 is SGHNT and CDR2 is YYREEE (reference sequence). The CDR3 is 13 residues long. CDR3 region: CASRPGQNYGYTF. The CDR3 DNA reads TGTGCCAGCAGACCGGGACAGAACTATGGCTACACCTTC.

The rearrangement uses TRBV4-1 and TRBJ2-2; TRBD1 matches 7 bases. Trimming cost V 5 bases and J 5 bases; bases outside gene matches: 2. CDR3 length: 13 amino acids. Per the germline V gene, CDR1 is MGHRA and CDR2 is YSYEKL. CDR3 loop: CASSLTGTGELFF. The CDR3 bases are TGCGCCAGCAGCTTGACAGGGACCGGGGAGCTGTTTTTT.

The chain carries TRBV12-5 and TRBJ2-3; D ambiguous. The V gene lost 2 bases and the J gene lost 4 bases, with 7 bases spanning the gap. Looked up from germline, CDR1 is LGHNT and CDR2 is FRNRAP. The CDR3 sequence is 13 residues long. This chain's CDR3 is CASGLSEADTQYF. CDR3 DNA: TGTGCTAGTGGTTTGAGCGAGGCAGATACGCAGTATTTT.

This clone appeared a single time. V usage is TRBV30 and J usage is TRBJ1-3, with no clear D. Germline V CDR1 and CDR2: GTSNPN, SVGIG (reference sequence). The CDR3 extends over 12 amino acids. V was trimmed by 4 bases and J by 4 bases, leaving 8 bases between them. CDR3 protein: CAWNNPGNTIYF. The CDR3 coding sequence is TGTGCCTGGAATAATCCGGGAAACACCATATATTTT.

The V and J genes are TRBV5-1 and TRBJ1-1; no clear D gene. This CDR3 spans 13 amino acids. Trimming pared 7 bases from V and 0 bases from J, leaving 10 bases between. Germline assignment: CDR1 SGHRS and CDR2 YFSETQ. For the CDR3, the DNA is TGCGCCAGCTCTATAAGATTGAACACTGAAGCTTTCTTT. It codes for CASSIRLNTEAFF.

CDR3 region: CASSLGGGGATGELFF. The CDR3 bases are TGTGCCAGCAGCTTAGGAGGAGGGGGCGCCACCGGGGAGCTGTTTTTT. The chain uses TRBV13 and TRBJ2-2; TRBD1 might be the D (7 bases). In germline, CDR1 is PRHDT, CDR2 FYEKMQ (reference sequence). Trimming shortened V by 0 bases and J by 4 bases, and 12 bases separated the two germline ends. The CDR3 sequence is 16 residues long.

This sequence joins TRBV27 and TRBJ2-1; D is perhaps TRBD2 (6 bases). CDR1 is MNHEY and CDR2 is SMNVEV in the germline V gene (reference sequence). Deletions cut 1 base from V and 4 bases from J, with 11 bases between. The CDR3 consists of 15 residues. This CDR3 reads CASSLYSGLYNEQFF. As DNA, the CDR3 is TGTGCCAGCAGTTTATATAGCGGCCTATACAATGAGCAGTTCTTC.

V is TRBV28 and J is TRBJ2-2; TRBD2 agrees at 9 bases. CDR1 and CDR2 from the germline V gene are MDHEN and SYDVKM. The CDR3 is made up of 15 amino acids. The V and J ends lost 8 bases and 2 bases, in that order; junction bases with no gene match: 6. The CDR3 region is CASSLLAGNTGELFF. CDR3 nucleotide sequence: TGTGCCAGCTCCCTACTAGCGGGTAACACCGGGGAGCTGTTTTTT.

About this clone itself: The junction differs from germline at one of its ends, possibly a read error. The CDR3 DNA reads as TGCGCCAGCAGCTCTCACAGGGAGGGGTACATTGAGCAGTTCTTC. Translation gives CASSSHREGYIEQFF. This rearrangement joins TRBV5-1 to TRBJ2-1; the D gene is possibly TRBD2 (7 bases). CDR3 length equals 15 residues. Germline CDR1 and CDR2: SGHRS and YFSETQ.

The chain recombines TRBV4-1 with TRBJ2-5; TRBD1 aligns across 7 bases. V lost 1 base to trimming and J lost 4 bases; unmatched junction nucleotides: 15. The CDR3 has 18 amino acids. The V gene's germline CDR1 is MGHRA and CDR2 YSYEKL. Written as DNA, the CDR3 is TGCGCCAGCAGCCAAGGAGGACGTACAGGGGCATGGGGAGAGACCCAGTACTTC. Protein sequence: CASSQGGRTGAWGETQYF.

The chain carries TRBV5-4 and TRBJ2-5, with a tentative D call TRBD2 (7 bases). Germline-derived CDR1 and CDR2 are SGHNT and YYREEE (reference sequence). V lost 4 bases and J lost 3, with 19 bases in between. CDR3 length equals 16 residues. CDR3 sequence (DNA): TGTGCCAGCAGCAGGGGGAGGGGGGGGGACAAAGAGACCCAGTACTTC. Translating it yields CASSRGRGGDKETQYF.

This clone was counted only a few times. The chain recombines TRBV27 with TRBJ1-6, with D perhaps TRBD1 (6 bases). CDR1 MNHEY and CDR2 SMNVEV come from the germline V gene (reference sequence). The CDR3 covers 14 residues. Trimming cost V 5 bases and J 7 bases, with 12 bases left between them. The CDR3 loop reads CASSVTGTNSPLHF. The CDR3 nucleotides are TGTGCCAGCAGTGTCACAGGGACCAATTCACCCCTCCACTTT.

This clone was seen only a few times. The chain links TRBV5-1 to TRBJ1-6, with 12 positions matching TRBD1. This CDR3 region has 16 residues. In germline, CDR1 is SGHRS, CDR2 YFSETQ. V gave up 3 bases and J gave up 5 bases; unmatched junction bases: 3. Here the CDR3 DNA reads TGCGCCAGCAGCTGGGGACAGGGGGCAAATAATTCACCCCTCCACTTT. It translates to CASSWGQGANNSPLHF. Full variable domain (remainder filled in from reference TRBV5-1 and TRBJ1-6): KAGVTQTPRYLIKTRGQQVTLSCSPISGHRSVSWYQQTPGQGLQFLFEYFSETQRNKGNFPGRFSGRQFSNSRSEMNVSTLELGDSALYLCASSWGQGANNSPLHFGNGTRLTVT.

A word on this clone: Germline and junction disagree at one end, which may indicate a read error. The CDR3 is CTSSLAGDLSYEQYF. CDR3 nucleotides: TGTACCAGCAGCTTGGCGGGGGACCTTTCCTACGAGCAGTACTTC. This chain uses TRBV5-5 with TRBJ2-7, with TRBD2 matching 7 bases. Per the germline V gene, CDR1 is SGHKS and CDR2 is YYEKEE (reference sequence). The CDR3 runs 15 residues. The full variable domain, in which reference TRBV5-5 and TRBJ2-7 provide the parts outside the CDR3, is DAGVTQSPTHLIKTRGQQVTLRCSPISGHKSVSWYQQVLGQGPQFIFQYYEKEERGRGNFPDRFSARQFPNYSSELNVNALLLGDSALYLCTSSLAGDLSYEQYFGPGTRLTVT.